The sequence of this T cell receptor (beta chain) was determined in a study of T cells in Graves' hyperthyroidism and ophthalmopathy. The CDR3 regions of TCR beta were amplified from RNA transcripts. With the HTBI primer set, the TCR CDR3 went through a first round of RT-PCR. MiXCR, applied by TCRdb to the multiplex PCR reads, yields one record per CDR3 protein. The sample lists over 300,000 distinct CDR3 sequences, approximately 15% seen once, with approximately 11% in the top ten. CDR1 and CDR2 from the germline V gene are SNHLY and FYNNEI. V was shortened by 9 bases and J by 6 bases, with 14 bases between the two germline ends. The CDR3 length is 13 residues. This clonotype was observed many times.

Sequenced material: blood. The clonotype originates from a woman aged 55-69 years with Graves' hyperthyroidism. The V and J genes are TRBV2 and TRBJ1-4; the D gene is possibly TRBD1 (5 bases). The CDR3 DNA reads TGTGCCAGTTACAGGCTTTCAGATGAAAAACTGTTTTTT. It specifies CASYRLSDEKLFF.